This TCR beta chain was found in a study of T cell repertoires in aging, cancer and after chemotherapy. Study summary: Donors were grouped into six age bands spanning 30 or younger through 70 or older. Pre- and post-chemotherapy samples were paired from glioblastoma patients treated with temozolomide-based therapy.

As concerns this clonotype: What it binds is unknown.

Peripheral blood genomic DNA, not sorted cells or RNA, was the template. Per germline, CDR1 MNHEY and CDR2 SVGAGI. Losses at the gene ends were 7 bases for V and 5 bases for J; bases not matched to a gene: 8. This CDR3 has 15 amino acids. Study-wide points: Untreated cancer patients had significantly lower blood TCR diversity than age-matched healthy donors.

Rearranged V-D-J TRB sequences were amplified with a mixed TRB-A/B primer pool. TCRdb reprocessed the multiplex PCR reads via MiXCR and lists one record per CDR3 protein. The data show fewer than 2,000 distinct CDR3 sequences, more than 20% seen once. Sequencing input: blood. The chain links TRBV6-5 to TRBJ2-5, with 12 bases fitting TRBD1. The clonotype was recovered from a human donor with a solid tumor. The CDR3 DNA is TGTGCCAGCAACTCGGGACAGGGGGCGTTTGAGACCCAGTACTTC. Protein sequence: CASNSGQGAFETQYF.